The entry below gives a single T cell receptor beta chain sequence along with its context. Noted treatment: around 19 received Ad26.COV2.S at low or high dose, single or two shots; several received placebo; per-sample allocation not given. On day 63 after the first injection, vaccine and placebo recipients gave samples. This CDR3 is built from 14 residues. V was clipped by 0 bases and J by 4 bases, with 7 bases between them. The germline V gene has CDR1 SGDLS and CDR2 YYNGEE. Profiling relied on immunoSEQ multiplex PCR, and the TCRdb table lists in-frame clones only, not all of them. Of a few hundred thousand clones listed, 75% to 90% are singletons. These data are taken from a study of Ad26.COV2.S vaccination and SARS-CoV-2 variants.

The sample here was peripheral blood, taken in a trial of Ad26.COV2.S vaccine versus placebo. V is TRBV9 and J is TRBJ2-2; the D is unclear. This receptor was identified in a person aged 18-65 years who received the Ad26.COV2.S COVID-19 vaccine or a placebo. The CDR3 DNA is TGTGCCAGCAGCGTAGTCCAAGGCACCGGGGAGCTGTTTTTT. Translating gives CASSVVQGTGELFF.